The sequence of this T cell receptor beta chain was determined in a study of shared T cell receptors in the human thymus. The CDR3 sequence is 15 residues long. CDR1 and CDR2 from the germline V gene are LNHDA and SQIVND (reference sequence). The V segment lost 2 bases and the J segment 6 bases; nucleotides outside the gene matches: 9. Method: immunoSEQ multiplex PCR; TCRdb's copy keeps in-frame clones and lacks some. The sample has 600,000 to 900,000 clones, over 75% seen once; the top ten hold 0.0095% to 0.013%. The data were also submitted as part of a second study, on human thymus T cells. From that report: Related research has reported that thymic repertoires overlap highly among unrelated individuals.

Sequenced: thymocytes. The rearrangement uses TRBV19 and TRBJ1-1, with 7 bases that match TRBD1. The receptor was derived from a girl younger than two with a congenital heart defect. The CDR3 DNA is TGTGCCAGTAGTATATATCGCCACAGGGGCTCTGAAGCTTTCTTT. As protein: CASSIYRHRGSEAFF.